What follows are 15 T cell receptor beta chains derived from one specimen sequenced in a study of blood T cell repertoires in COVID-19 (dated by TCRdb to the early 2020s). Libraries were built with the immunoSEQ multiplex PCR assay. The clones in this table, taken by TCRdb from immuneACCESS, are in-frame only. Not every clone is retained; where verified, under half of the shortfall comes from an unresolved V gene, and the cause of the rest is unknown. The sample yields some 72,000 clones; approximately 89% were counted once. Together, the top ten hold 4.5% to 6% of the sample. Sequenced material: peripheral blood. These receptors originate from a man aged 45-60 years with active or convalescent COVID-19.

V and J are TRBV18 and TRBJ1-5, with D possibly matching TRBD1 (6 bases). CDR1 is KGHSH, CDR2 LQKENI, per germline. V was pared by 3 bases and J by 5 bases, with 17 bases between. CDR3 length: 16 residues. The CDR3 protein is CASSPQGPGSDQPQHF. In nucleotides, the CDR3 is TGTGCCAGCTCACCCCAGGGGCCGGGGTCGGATCAGCCCCAGCATTTT.

The V call is TRBV6-1, the J call TRBJ2-7; a weak D match, TRBD1 (6 bases). Trimming stripped 2 bases from V and 2 bases from J, with 10 bases between. Germline CDR1 is MNHNS and CDR2 is SASEGT. This CDR3 has 14 residues. The CDR3 loop is CASSESRGPYEQYF. The CDR3 DNA is TGTGCCAGCAGTGAAAGCAGGGGCCCCTACGAGCAGTACTTC.

Only one count was recorded for this clone. The rearrangement uses TRBV3-1 (or the pseudogene TRBV3-2) and TRBJ2-5; 9 bases align to TRBD2. Germline V gives CDR1 LGHDT, CDR2 YNNKEL (reference sequence). The V and J ends lost 3 bases and 2 bases, in that order; junction bases with no gene match: 10. The CDR3 is 17 amino acids. Here the CDR3 DNA reads TGTGCCAGCAGCCATCCACTCTCGGCGGGGGGGCAAGAGACCCAGTACTTC. Translating gives CASSHPLSAGGQETQYF.

The rearrangement joins TRBV28 to TRBJ2-1, with TRBD2 identical over 8 bases. The CDR3 is 15 amino acids. Germline V gene sequence: CDR1 MDHEN, CDR2 SYDVKM. With 7 bases clipped from V and 0 bases from J, the junction kept 5 bases outside the gene matches. The CDR3 protein is CASIVGGASYNEQFF. The CDR3 bases are TGTGCCAGCATCGTCGGGGGGGCCTCCTACAATGAGCAGTTCTTC.

The V call is TRBV19, the J call TRBJ1-4, with a tentative D call TRBD1 (6 bases). The CDR3 has 14 residues. V shed 6 bases and J shed 6 bases, with 14 bases lying between them. CDR1 and CDR2 (germline): LNHDA, SQIVND (reference sequence). The CDR3 reads CASRAPGHYEKLFF. The CDR3 bases are TGTGCCAGTAGAGCTCCGGGACATTATGAAAAACTGTTTTTT.

This clone was picked up a small number of times. The J gene is TRBJ1-5, the V gene TRBV10-1; 7 bases align to TRBD1. The CDR3 spans 18 residues. V was pared by 4 bases and J by 4 bases, with 16 bases of the junction left unmatched. CDR1 WNHNN and CDR2 SYGVQD come from the germline V gene (reference sequence). In nucleotides, the CDR3 is TGCGCCAGCAGTGGGACCGGTGACAGGGCTGCTCGGAATCAGCCCCAGCATTTT. This gives the protein CASSGTGDRAARNQPQHF.

The DNA of the CDR3 is TGTGCCAGCAGCTTGAACAGGGGAGATTCACCCCTCCACTTT. Protein: CASSLNRGDSPLHF. The chain links TRBV5-4 to TRBJ1-6; 7 bases map to TRBD1. Germline CDR1 and CDR2: SGHNT and YYREEE (reference sequence). The CDR3 length is 14 residues. The V segment lost 1 base and the J segment 8 bases; nucleotides outside the gene matches: 3.

The V and J genes are TRBV3-1 (or the pseudogene TRBV3-2) and TRBJ2-1, with 7 nucleotides matching TRBD2. Germline V gives CDR1 LGHDT, CDR2 YNNKEL (reference sequence). Trimming took 0 bases from V and 0 from J; bases not matched to a gene: 2. This CDR3 is built from 16 residues. CDR3 nucleotides: TGTGCCAGCAGCCAAGATCGACTAGCCTCCTACAATGAGCAGTTCTTC. Translating it yields CASSQDRLASYNEQFF.

This chain uses TRBV3-1 (or the pseudogene TRBV3-2) with TRBJ2-1; 9 nucleotides line up with TRBD2. Per the germline V gene, CDR1 is LGHDT and CDR2 is YNNKEL (reference sequence). V shed 6 bases, J shed 1 base, and the junction held 10 bases outside the gene matches. The CDR3 runs to 17 residues. The CDR3, as DNA: TGTGCCAGCAGTTCTCTAGCGGGGTTCGAATCCTACAATGAGCAGTTCTTC. Protein: CASSSLAGFESYNEQFF.

J is TRBJ2-5 and V is TRBV7-7; 7 nucleotides line up with TRBD2. The germline gives CDR1 SSHAT, CDR2 FNYEAQ (reference sequence). The CDR3 totals 13 residues. Trimming took 5 bases from V and 4 from J; bases not matched to a gene: 4. The CDR3, as DNA: TGTGCCAGCAGCCCAACGGGGGGAGAGACCCAGTACTTC. Residues: CASSPTGGETQYF.

The chain links TRBV2 to TRBJ2-3, with TRBD2 as a possible D gene (5 bases). The CDR3 runs to 14 residues. Trimming took 6 bases from V and 0 from J, leaving 10 bases between them. The germline V gene encodes CDR1 SNHLY and CDR2 FYNNEI. CDR3: CASRGRGSTDTQYF. The CDR3 bases are TGTGCCAGCAGAGGCCGAGGGAGCACAGATACGCAGTATTTT.

The chain recombines TRBV9 with TRBJ1-6; 9 bases align to TRBD1. Trimming at V came to 3 bases and at J to 3 bases, leaving 1 base not matched to a gene. The germline V gene encodes CDR1 SGDLS and CDR2 YYNGEE. CDR3 length: 15 residues. This CDR3 reads CASSAGQGYNSPLHF. The CDR3 DNA reads as TGTGCCAGCAGCGCGGGACAGGGCTATAATTCACCCCTCCACTTT.

This clone was seen just once. The chain is built from TRBV19 and TRBJ1-4, with 9 bases identical to TRBD1. Looked up from germline, CDR1 is LNHDA and CDR2 is SQIVND (reference sequence). The CDR3 consists of 14 residues. V trimming: 8 bases; J trimming: 6 bases; junction bases outside the gene matches: 7. CDR3: CASSTGGADEKLFF. CDR3 bases: TGTGCCAGTTCTACAGGGGGCGCCGATGAAAAACTGTTTTTT.

This chain links TRBV11-2 with TRBJ2-5; a weak D match, TRBD1 (6 bases). Germline loops: CDR1 SGHAT, CDR2 FQNNGV. CDR3 length equals 13 residues. Trimming took 4 bases from V and 2 from J, leaving 8 bases between them. The CDR3 nucleotides are TGTGCCAGCAGCTCTGACAGGCAAGAGACCCAGTACTTC. Protein: CASSSDRQETQYF.

The gene calls are TRBV2 and TRBJ2-3, with 9 nucleotides matching TRBD1. CDR1 is SNHLY, CDR2 FYNNEI, per germline. The CDR3 has 14 amino acids. Trimming cost V 6 bases and J 3 bases; bases outside gene matches: 4. The CDR3 protein is CASRQGAPTDTQYF. The CDR3 bases are TGTGCCAGCAGACAGGGGGCCCCGACAGATACGCAGTATTTT.